The present T cell receptor (beta chain) was sequenced within a study of T cells in tuberculosis. As for this clone: The antigen is undetermined. Because the CDR3's place on the DNA is in doubt, the DNA is left out and the CDR3 is given as listed by TCRdb.

The CDR3 has 16 residues if both end residues are counted. Germline V gives CDR1 MDHEN, CDR2 SYDVKM. Assay used: immunoSEQ multiplex PCR; TCRdb lists only in-frame clones, some missing. The data contain around 30,000 clones, just over 90% of them singletons. Study-level points and caveats: A GMM-specific repertoire classifier reached roughly 90% accuracy, AUROC approximately 0.9. Active tuberculosis cases were adults; controls were adolescents.

Sequencing input: PBMCs. The clonotype was recovered from a donor between 10 and 35 years old with latent tuberculosis or without tuberculosis infection. The chain uses TRBV28 and TRBJ1-3; the table's TRBD1 call for D was not verified on the DNA. The chain's CDR3 is CASSSSGQGSGNTIYF.